Listed below are T cell receptor beta chains from one sample, sequenced in a study of T cells in Graves' hyperthyroidism and ophthalmopathy. TCRdb itself ran the multiplex PCR reads through MiXCR, one entry per CDR3 protein. This sample has 600,000 to 650,000 distinct CDR3 sequences, with about 20% found just once. Sequencing was carried out using blood. These receptor sequences come from a man aged 25 to 40 with Graves' ophthalmopathy. Each CDR3 is given with its conserved first and last residue. D genes are given only for firm matches. Clone size is stated in some rows and not others, as once, few, many or a class when expanded.

j_gene: TRBJ1-1
v_gene: TRBV14
abundance: -
d_gene: TRBD1
CDR3nt: TGTGCCAGCAGCCAAATTACGGGACAGGGGCACACTGAAGCTTTCTTT
CDR3aa: CASSQITGQGHTEAFF

j_gene: TRBJ2-1
v_gene: TRBV20-1
abundance: -
d_gene: -
CDR3nt: TGCAGTGCTAGAGATGGGGGAGAAAGCAGAAAAAACAATGAGCAGTTCTTC
CDR3aa: CSARDGGESRKNNEQFF

j_gene: TRBJ2-7
v_gene: TRBV19
abundance: -
d_gene: TRBD2
CDR3nt: TGTGCCAGTAGTATGGGGACTAGCGGGAGACTCTACGAGCAGTACTTC
CDR3aa: CASSMGTSGRLYEQYF

j_gene: TRBJ2-2
v_gene: TRBV7-3
abundance: few
d_gene: -
CDR3nt: TGTGCCAGCAGCTTAATTTGGGGGACCGGGGAGCTGTTTTTT
CDR3aa: CASSLIWGTGELFF

j_gene: TRBJ2-5
v_gene: TRBV28
abundance: many
d_gene: -
CDR3nt: TGTGCCAGCACCTCTCTGCGGCGGGAGACCCAGTACTTC
CDR3aa: CASTSLRRETQYF

j_gene: TRBJ2-2
v_gene: TRBV14
abundance: -
d_gene: TRBD2
CDR3nt: TGTGCCAGCAGCCAGGTGGCGGGAGCCGGGGAGCTGTTTTTT
CDR3aa: CASSQVAGAGELFF

j_gene: TRBJ2-1
v_gene: TRBV2
abundance: many
d_gene: -
CDR3nt: TGTGCCAGCAGTATCGCCGGCCTTGAGCAGTTCTTC
CDR3aa: CASSIAGLEQFF

j_gene: TRBJ2-7
v_gene: TRBV12-3/TRBV12-4
abundance: -
d_gene: -
CDR3nt: TGTGCCAGCAGTTATAACTACGAGCAGTACTTC
CDR3aa: CASSYNYEQYF

j_gene: TRBJ2-3
v_gene: TRBV3-1
abundance: few
d_gene: -
CDR3nt: TGTGCCAGCAGCCAAGGACCCCAAAAGCGGAGCACAGATACGCAGTATTTT
CDR3aa: CASSQGPQKRSTDTQYF

j_gene: TRBJ2-1
v_gene: TRBV29-1
abundance: -
d_gene: TRBD2
CDR3nt: TGCAGCGCTGAGGGCGGGAGCTCCTACAATGAGCAGTTCTTC
CDR3aa: CSAEGGSSYNEQFF

j_gene: TRBJ2-1
v_gene: TRBV19
abundance: -
d_gene: TRBD2
CDR3nt: TGTGCCAGTACCCCGACTAGCGGGAGGGATTTTGAGCAGTTCTTC
CDR3aa: CASTPTSGRDFEQFF

j_gene: TRBJ1-5
v_gene: TRBV6-5
abundance: few
d_gene: -
CDR3nt: TGTGCCAGCAGTTACCCCGGGACGGTTCAGCCCCAGCATTTT
CDR3aa: CASSYPGTVQPQHF

j_gene: TRBJ2-7
v_gene: TRBV5-1
abundance: many
d_gene: TRBD2
CDR3nt: TGCGCCAGCAGCACGGGACTAGCGGGAGGGCTCTACGAGCAGTACTTC
CDR3aa: CASSTGLAGGLYEQYF

j_gene: TRBJ1-1
v_gene: TRBV7-6
abundance: -
d_gene: TRBD1
CDR3nt: TGTGCCAGCAGCTTCGGGACAGGGGTGAGCACTGAAGCTTTCTTT
CDR3aa: CASSFGTGVSTEAFF

j_gene: TRBJ1-5
v_gene: TRBV3-1
abundance: many
d_gene: -
CDR3nt: TGTGCCAGCAGCCAAGCGGATCAGCCCCAGCATTTT
CDR3aa: CASSQADQPQHF

j_gene: TRBJ2-1
v_gene: TRBV7-2
abundance: -
d_gene: -
CDR3nt: TGTGCCAGCAACCCGTATAGCTCCTACAATGAGCAGTTCTTC
CDR3aa: CASNPYSSYNEQFF

j_gene: TRBJ2-2
v_gene: TRBV4-1
abundance: few
d_gene: TRBD2
CDR3nt: TGCGCCAGCAGCCAAGATGGGGCTAGCGGGAGTTTCTGGACCGGGGAGCTGTTTTTT
CDR3aa: CASSQDGASGSFWTGELFF

j_gene: TRBJ2-3
v_gene: TRBV29-1
abundance: few
d_gene: TRBD1
CDR3nt: TGCAGCGTTGAAGATCACGACCGACAGGGTCCTGGTCCTACGCAGTATTTT
CDR3aa: CSVEDHDRQGPGPTQYF

j_gene: TRBJ2-3
v_gene: TRBV3-1
abundance: few
d_gene: -
CDR3nt: TGTGCCAGCAGCCAAGATCAAGTTATCACAGATACGCAGTATTTT
CDR3aa: CASSQDQVITDTQYF

j_gene: TRBJ2-2
v_gene: TRBV5-1
abundance: many
d_gene: -
CDR3nt: TGCGCCAGCAGCTTTCGCGGAAACACCGGGGAGCTGTTTTTT
CDR3aa: CASSFRGNTGELFF

j_gene: TRBJ2-5
v_gene: TRBV14
abundance: -
d_gene: TRBD1
CDR3nt: TGTGCCAGCAGCCAGCAGACAGGGGCGACCCAGTACTTC
CDR3aa: CASSQQTGATQYF

j_gene: TRBJ2-5
v_gene: TRBV7-9
abundance: -
d_gene: -
CDR3nt: TGTGCCAGCAGCTTAGTATCTCTATCCCAAGAGACCCAGTACTTC
CDR3aa: CASSLVSLSQETQYF

j_gene: TRBJ2-5
v_gene: TRBV28
abundance: many
d_gene: -
CDR3nt: TGTGCCAGCAGCTACCCGGGGACCCAGTACTTC
CDR3aa: CASSYPGTQYF

j_gene: TRBJ2-7
v_gene: TRBV7-9
abundance: many
d_gene: -
CDR3nt: TGTGCCAGCAGCCCTAGTCCTCCGGACGCGTTTTACGAGCAGTACTTC
CDR3aa: CASSPSPPDAFYEQYF

j_gene: TRBJ1-2
v_gene: TRBV6-1
abundance: few
d_gene: -
CDR3nt: TGTGCCAGCAGTACAGGACACGGCTACACCTTC
CDR3aa: CASSTGHGYTF

j_gene: TRBJ2-6
v_gene: TRBV10-3
abundance: -
d_gene: -
CDR3nt: TGTGCCATCAGCGGGACCTCTGGGGCCAACGTCCTGACTTTC
CDR3aa: CAISGTSGANVLTF

j_gene: TRBJ2-2
v_gene: TRBV5-1
abundance: -
d_gene: -
CDR3nt: TGCGCCAGCAACCCAGACACCGGGGAGCTGTTTTTT
CDR3aa: CASNPDTGELFF

j_gene: TRBJ1-5
v_gene: TRBV28
abundance: few
d_gene: -
CDR3nt: TGTGCCAGCAGTTTAATGGACTATTATAGCAATCAGCCCCAGCATTTT
CDR3aa: CASSLMDYYSNQPQHF

j_gene: TRBJ2-2
v_gene: TRBV7-2
abundance: many
d_gene: -
CDR3nt: TGTGCCAGCATTACCGGGACGTCGAACACCGGGGAGCTGTTTTTT
CDR3aa: CASITGTSNTGELFF

j_gene: TRBJ1-2
v_gene: TRBV6-1
abundance: few
d_gene: TRBD1
CDR3nt: TGTGCCAGCAGGGACAGGGAGCCTGGCTACACCTTC
CDR3aa: CASRDREPGYTF

j_gene: TRBJ2-3
v_gene: TRBV20-1
abundance: many
d_gene: TRBD2
CDR3nt: TGCAGTGCTGGGTACGCGGGAGGCACAGATACGCAGTATTTT
CDR3aa: CSAGYAGGTDTQYF

j_gene: TRBJ2-7
v_gene: TRBV12-3/TRBV12-4
abundance: -
d_gene: TRBD2
CDR3nt: TGTGCCAGCAGTCCCCCGGGACTAGCGGGGGTGGCCTACGAGCAGTACTTC
CDR3aa: CASSPPGLAGVAYEQYF

j_gene: TRBJ1-6
v_gene: TRBV28
abundance: few
d_gene: -
CDR3nt: TGTGCCGGGGGGACGCTTCAATCACCCCTCCACTTT
CDR3aa: CAGGTLQSPLHF

j_gene: TRBJ2-1
v_gene: TRBV30
abundance: few
d_gene: TRBD2
CDR3nt: TGTGCCTGGAGTCCCGGGAGGTCCTACAATGAGCAGTTCTTC
CDR3aa: CAWSPGRSYNEQFF

j_gene: TRBJ2-7
v_gene: TRBV6-6
abundance: -
d_gene: -
CDR3nt: TGTGCCAGCAGTTACGCAGGGAAATCCTACGAGCAGTACTTC
CDR3aa: CASSYAGKSYEQYF

j_gene: TRBJ1-1
v_gene: TRBV6-5
abundance: -
d_gene: -
CDR3nt: TGTGCCAGCAGTTACGAACAGTACACTGAAGCTTTCTTT
CDR3aa: CASSYEQYTEAFF

j_gene: TRBJ2-1
v_gene: TRBV6-2/TRBV6-3
abundance: -
d_gene: TRBD2
CDR3nt: TGTGCCAGCAGTCAGCAGCTAGCGGGAGGCCCTATAGAGCAGTTCTTC
CDR3aa: CASSQQLAGGPIEQFF

j_gene: TRBJ1-1
v_gene: TRBV28
abundance: -
d_gene: -
CDR3nt: TGTGCAACGCGGCGGGGGAACACTGAAGCTTTCTTT
CDR3aa: CATRRGNTEAFF

j_gene: TRBJ1-1
v_gene: TRBV15
abundance: few
d_gene: TRBD1
CDR3nt: TGTGCCACCAGCAGAGGGGGACAGGGGAACACTGAAGCTTTCTTT
CDR3aa: CATSRGGQGNTEAFF

j_gene: TRBJ1-6
v_gene: TRBV7-6
abundance: few
d_gene: -
CDR3nt: TGTGCCAGCAGCTCCGAACGAGGACCCCTCCACTTT
CDR3aa: CASSSERGPLHF

j_gene: TRBJ1-2
v_gene: TRBV18
abundance: many
d_gene: -
CDR3nt: TGTGCCAGCTCACTGGGGTCGAGCAGGGCAGGCGATGGCTACACCTTC
CDR3aa: CASSLGSSRAGDGYTF

j_gene: TRBJ2-3
v_gene: TRBV19
abundance: -
d_gene: TRBD2
CDR3nt: TGTGCCAGTAGTATGACTAGCGGGAGGCACACAGATACGCAGTATTTT
CDR3aa: CASSMTSGRHTDTQYF

j_gene: TRBJ2-3
v_gene: TRBV20-1
abundance: few
d_gene: -
CDR3nt: TGCAGAATATACAGTAGGGATACGCAGTATTTT
CDR3aa: CRIYSRDTQYF

j_gene: TRBJ2-7
v_gene: TRBV11-2
abundance: -
d_gene: TRBD2
CDR3nt: TGTGCCAGCAGCCAGCTAGCGGGAGACCACGAGCAGTACTTC
CDR3aa: CASSQLAGDHEQYF

j_gene: TRBJ2-3
v_gene: TRBV6-1
abundance: few
d_gene: -
CDR3nt: TGTGCCAGCAGGGCCCCGGAGATGACGCAGTATTTT
CDR3aa: CASRAPEMTQYF

j_gene: TRBJ2-5
v_gene: TRBV30
abundance: -
d_gene: TRBD1
CDR3nt: TGTGCCTGGAGTCGGAGACAGGGGCCCCGCTATTACTTC
CDR3aa: CAWSRRQGPRYYF

j_gene: TRBJ1-2
v_gene: TRBV28
abundance: many
d_gene: TRBD1
CDR3nt: TGTGCCAGCAGGACAAGGGGGCTGAACTATGGCTACACCTTC
CDR3aa: CASRTRGLNYGYTF

j_gene: TRBJ2-7
v_gene: TRBV12-3/TRBV12-4
abundance: many
d_gene: -
CDR3nt: TGTGCCAGCAGTTTCTCCTTTACAGGTCCCGAGCAGTACTTC
CDR3aa: CASSFSFTGPEQYF

j_gene: TRBJ2-1
v_gene: TRBV3-1
abundance: few
d_gene: -
CDR3nt: TGTGCCAGCAGCCCCCCGGCGGGACCCCTTTCGGCTACTGAGCAGTTCTTC
CDR3aa: CASSPPAGPLSATEQFF

j_gene: TRBJ2-5
v_gene: TRBV20-1
abundance: many
d_gene: TRBD1
CDR3nt: TGCAGTGCTAGACCTACAGGGGTACAAGAGACCCAGTACTTC
CDR3aa: CSARPTGVQETQYF

j_gene: TRBJ2-2
v_gene: TRBV29-1
abundance: -
d_gene: -
CDR3nt: TGCAGCGTTGTCTGGGCCCACACCGGGGAGCTGTTTTTT
CDR3aa: CSVVWAHTGELFF

j_gene: TRBJ2-1
v_gene: TRBV18
abundance: few
d_gene: TRBD2
CDR3nt: TGTGTCAGCTCACCACCGGTCTCCCTAGCGGACAACAATGAGCAGTTCTTC
CDR3aa: CVSSPPVSLADNNEQFF

j_gene: TRBJ1-5
v_gene: TRBV27
abundance: many
d_gene: -
CDR3nt: TGTGCCAGCAGTTTATCGAGGGATCGCAATCAGCCCCAGCATTTT
CDR3aa: CASSLSRDRNQPQHF

j_gene: TRBJ2-7
v_gene: TRBV6-5
abundance: -
d_gene: TRBD1
CDR3nt: TGTGCCAGCAGTTACTCGACAGGGTTGTACGAGCAGTACTTC
CDR3aa: CASSYSTGLYEQYF

j_gene: TRBJ2-2
v_gene: TRBV29-1
abundance: -
d_gene: -
CDR3nt: TGCAGCGTTGCCAGAGGTGCAGATTCGAACACCGGGGAGCTGTTTTTT
CDR3aa: CSVARGADSNTGELFF

j_gene: TRBJ1-2
v_gene: TRBV10-3
abundance: few
d_gene: TRBD1
CDR3nt: TGTGCCATCAGTGAGACGGGACAGCTCAACTATGGCTACACCTTC
CDR3aa: CAISETGQLNYGYTF

j_gene: TRBJ2-7
v_gene: TRBV6-1
abundance: -
d_gene: -
CDR3nt: TGTGCCAACAATGCCGGGACTGGGAGCTCCTACGAGCAGTACTTC
CDR3aa: CANNAGTGSSYEQYF

j_gene: TRBJ1-2
v_gene: TRBV30
abundance: few
d_gene: -
CDR3nt: TGTGCCGGGGCCTCAGGGGTGAGCGTTGGCTACACCTTC
CDR3aa: CAGASGVSVGYTF